The clone carrying this TCR beta chain turned up a few times. Its target is not known. These data are taken from a study of graft-versus-host responses after intestinal transplantation. Overall study context: Transplants were multivisceral, liver-intestinal, or isolated intestinal. Study-wide results and caveats: Graft-donor T cell macrochimerism coincided with high graft-versus-host to host-versus-graft clonal ratios in allografts. The recipient marrow held GvH clones, and some of them showed up first in ileum or blood.

Profiling relied on immunoSEQ multiplex PCR, and the TCRdb table lists in-frame clones only, not all of them. The sample yields more than 95,000 clones, about nine tenths seen once. With V trimmed by 5 bases and J by 4 bases, 4 bases remained unmatched. The CDR3 has 15 amino acids. Germline CDR1 reads ENHRY; CDR2 reads SYGVKD. The rearrangement joins TRBV10-3 to TRBJ2-6; TRBD1 matches at 8 bases. The sequence was collected from a human donor who received an intestinal transplant. The starting material was unstimulated CD4+ T cells sorted from spleen or lymph node cells, obtained before intestinal transplant. The CDR3 is CAISLQGEGANVLTF. CDR3 sequence (DNA): TGTGCCATCAGTTTACAGGGGGAGGGGGCCAACGTCCTGACTTTC.